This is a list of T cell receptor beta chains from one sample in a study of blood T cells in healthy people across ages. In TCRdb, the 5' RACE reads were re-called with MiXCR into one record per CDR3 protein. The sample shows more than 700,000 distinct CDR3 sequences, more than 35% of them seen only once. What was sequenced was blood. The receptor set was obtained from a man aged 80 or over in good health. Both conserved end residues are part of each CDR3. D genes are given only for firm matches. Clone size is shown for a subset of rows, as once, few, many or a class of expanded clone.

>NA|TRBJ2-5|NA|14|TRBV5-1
CASSPFPGLETQYF
TGCGCCAGCAGTCCATTCCCAGGGTTAGAGACCCAGTACTTC
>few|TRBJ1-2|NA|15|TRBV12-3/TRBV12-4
CASSLVDSANYGYTF
TGTGCCAGCAGTCTGGTAGATTCCGCTAACTATGGCTACACCTTC
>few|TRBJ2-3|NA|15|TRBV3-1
CASSQVFSSTDTQYF
TGTGCCAGCAGCCAAGTGTTTTCTAGCACAGATACGCAGTATTTT
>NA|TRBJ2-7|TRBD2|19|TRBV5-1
CASSLMASGGRSSYNEQYF
TGCGCCAGCAGCTTGATGGCTAGCGGAGGGAGGAGCTCCTACAATGAGCAGTACTTC
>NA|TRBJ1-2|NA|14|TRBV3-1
CASSPGTSSYGYTF
TGTGCCAGCAGCCCCGGAACGTCCTCGTATGGCTACACCTTC
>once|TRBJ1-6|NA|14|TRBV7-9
CASSKDSARSPLHF
TGTGCCAGCAGCAAAGACAGTGCGCGGTCACCCCTCCACTTT
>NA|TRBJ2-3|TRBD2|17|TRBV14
CASSQDPRLAGVDTQYF
TGTGCCAGCAGCCAAGACCCAAGACTAGCGGGAGTAGATACGCAGTATTTT
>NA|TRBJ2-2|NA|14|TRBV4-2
CASSQLLDAGELFF
TGTGCCAGCAGCCAGCTACTAGATGCCGGGGAGCTGTTTTTT
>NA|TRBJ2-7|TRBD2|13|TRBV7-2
CASSLVLAVEQYF
TGTGCCAGCAGCTTAGTGCTAGCGGTCGAGCAGTACTTC
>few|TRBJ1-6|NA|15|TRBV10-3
CATHTGVYYNSPLHF
TGTGCCACCCATACGGGGGTTTACTATAATTCACCCCTCCACTTT
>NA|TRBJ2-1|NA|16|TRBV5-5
CASSKETGLAYNEQFF
TGTGCCAGCAGCAAGGAAACAGGTTTGGCCTACAATGAGCAGTTCTTC
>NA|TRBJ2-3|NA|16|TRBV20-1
CSARDLGTASTDTQYF
TGCAGTGCTAGAGATCTGGGGACGGCTAGCACAGATACGCAGTATTTT
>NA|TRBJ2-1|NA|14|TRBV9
CASSRVLNGGEQFF
TGTGCCAGCAGCCGGGTCCTCAATGGGGGTGAGCAGTTCTTC
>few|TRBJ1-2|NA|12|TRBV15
CATSRVGYGYTF
TGTGCCACCAGCAGAGTCGGCTATGGCTACACCTTC
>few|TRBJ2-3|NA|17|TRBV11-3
CASSSEPTGPSTDTQYF
TGTGCCAGCAGCTCCGAACCGACAGGACCTAGCACAGATACGCAGTATTTT
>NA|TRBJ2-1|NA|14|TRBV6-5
CASTKGGTYNEQFF
TGTGCCAGCACGAAGGGGGGTACCTACAATGAGCAGTTCTTC
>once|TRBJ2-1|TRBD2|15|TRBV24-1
CATSVQRAGVDEQFF
TGTGCCACCAGTGTCCAACGAGCGGGAGTTGATGAGCAGTTCTTC
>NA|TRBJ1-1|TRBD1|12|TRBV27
CASSYRQGEAFF
TGTGCCAGCAGTTATCGACAGGGTGAGGCTTTCTTT
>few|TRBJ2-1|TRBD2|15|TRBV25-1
CASRPPSGIWNEQFF
TGTGCCAGCAGGCCCCCCAGCGGGATTTGGAATGAGCAGTTCTTC
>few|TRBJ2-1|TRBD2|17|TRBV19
CASSIRIAGNSYNEQFF
TGTGCCAGTAGCATTCGGATAGCGGGAAACTCCTACAATGAGCAGTTCTTC